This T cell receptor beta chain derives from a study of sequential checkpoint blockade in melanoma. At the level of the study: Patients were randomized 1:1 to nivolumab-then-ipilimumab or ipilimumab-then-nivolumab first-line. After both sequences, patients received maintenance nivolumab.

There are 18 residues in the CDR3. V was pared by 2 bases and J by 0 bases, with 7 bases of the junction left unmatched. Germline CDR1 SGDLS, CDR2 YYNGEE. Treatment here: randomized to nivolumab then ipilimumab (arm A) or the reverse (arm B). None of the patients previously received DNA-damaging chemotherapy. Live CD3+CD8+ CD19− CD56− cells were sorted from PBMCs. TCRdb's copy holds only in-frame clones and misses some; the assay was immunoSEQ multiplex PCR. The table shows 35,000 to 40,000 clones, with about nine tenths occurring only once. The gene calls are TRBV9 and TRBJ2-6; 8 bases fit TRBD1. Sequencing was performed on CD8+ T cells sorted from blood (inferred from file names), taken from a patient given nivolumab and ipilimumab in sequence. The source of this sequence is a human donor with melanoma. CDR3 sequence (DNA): TGTGCCAGCAGCGTCACCGGGACAGGAGCCTCTGGGGCCAACGTCCTGACTTTC. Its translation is CASSVTGTGASGANVLTF.